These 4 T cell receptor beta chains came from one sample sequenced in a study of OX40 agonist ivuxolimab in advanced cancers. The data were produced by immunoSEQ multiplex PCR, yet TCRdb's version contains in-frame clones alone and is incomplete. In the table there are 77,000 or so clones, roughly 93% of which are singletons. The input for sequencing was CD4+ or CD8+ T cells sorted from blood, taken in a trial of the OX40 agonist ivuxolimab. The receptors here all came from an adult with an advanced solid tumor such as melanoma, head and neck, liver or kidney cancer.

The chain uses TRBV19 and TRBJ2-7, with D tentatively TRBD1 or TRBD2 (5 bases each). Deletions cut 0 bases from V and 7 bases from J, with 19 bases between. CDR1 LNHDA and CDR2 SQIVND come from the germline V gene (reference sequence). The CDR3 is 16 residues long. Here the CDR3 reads CASSIDLRVRGYEQYF. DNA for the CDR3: TGTGCCAGTAGTATAGATCTAAGGGTACGGGGCTATGAGCAGTACTTC.

In nucleotides, the CDR3 is TGTGCCAGCAGCTTGGCGAGTGGCCAGCCCCAGCATTTT. Translating it yields CASSLASGQPQHF. The chain couples TRBV5-6 to TRBJ1-5; D not certain. Trimming cost V 0 bases and J 7 bases, with 8 bases left between them. This CDR3 is built from 13 residues. Germline-derived CDR1 and CDR2 are SGHDT and YYEEEE.

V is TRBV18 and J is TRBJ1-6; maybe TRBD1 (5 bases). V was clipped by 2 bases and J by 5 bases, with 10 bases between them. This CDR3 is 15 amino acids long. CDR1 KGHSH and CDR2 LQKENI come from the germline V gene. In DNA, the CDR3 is TGTGCCAGCTCACCATTGGGGGACGATAATTCACCCCTCCACTTT. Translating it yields CASSPLGDDNSPLHF.

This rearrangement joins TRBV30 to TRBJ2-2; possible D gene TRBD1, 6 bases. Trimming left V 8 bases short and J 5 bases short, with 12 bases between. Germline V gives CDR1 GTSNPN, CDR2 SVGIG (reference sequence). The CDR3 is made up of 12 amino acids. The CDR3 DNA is TGTGCCAGAAATACAGGGACCGGGGAGCTGTTTTTT. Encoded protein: CARNTGTGELFF.